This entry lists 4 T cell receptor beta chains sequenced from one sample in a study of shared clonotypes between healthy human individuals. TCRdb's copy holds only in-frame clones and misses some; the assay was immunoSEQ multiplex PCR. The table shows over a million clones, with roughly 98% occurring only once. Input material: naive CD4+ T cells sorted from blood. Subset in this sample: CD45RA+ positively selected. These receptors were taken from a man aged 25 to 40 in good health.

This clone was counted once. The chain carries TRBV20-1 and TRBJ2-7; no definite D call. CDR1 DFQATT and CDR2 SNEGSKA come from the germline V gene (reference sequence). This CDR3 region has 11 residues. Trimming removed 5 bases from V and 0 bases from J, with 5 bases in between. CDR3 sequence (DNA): TGCAGTGCTGCAGTCTCCTACGAGCAGTACTTC. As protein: CSAAVSYEQYF.

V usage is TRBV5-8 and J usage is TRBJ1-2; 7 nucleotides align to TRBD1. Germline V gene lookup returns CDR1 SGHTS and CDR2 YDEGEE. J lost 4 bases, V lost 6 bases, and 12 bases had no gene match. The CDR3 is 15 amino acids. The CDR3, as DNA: TGTGCCAGCACCCATGCGGCAGGGGGGGCCTATGGCTACACCTTC. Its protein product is CASTHAAGGAYGYTF.

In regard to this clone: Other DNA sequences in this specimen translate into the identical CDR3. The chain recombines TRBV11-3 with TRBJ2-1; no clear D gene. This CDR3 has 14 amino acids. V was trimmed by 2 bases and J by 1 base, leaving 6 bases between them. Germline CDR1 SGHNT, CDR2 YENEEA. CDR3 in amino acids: CASSLRASYNEQFF. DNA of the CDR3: TGTGCCAGCAGCTTAAGAGCGTCCTACAATGAGCAGTTCTTC.

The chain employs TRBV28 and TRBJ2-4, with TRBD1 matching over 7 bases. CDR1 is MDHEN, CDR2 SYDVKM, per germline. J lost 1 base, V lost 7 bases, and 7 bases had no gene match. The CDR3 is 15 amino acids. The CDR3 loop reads CASTPLTGAKNIQYF. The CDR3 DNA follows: TGTGCCAGCACCCCACTGACAGGGGCCAAAAACATTCAGTACTTC.